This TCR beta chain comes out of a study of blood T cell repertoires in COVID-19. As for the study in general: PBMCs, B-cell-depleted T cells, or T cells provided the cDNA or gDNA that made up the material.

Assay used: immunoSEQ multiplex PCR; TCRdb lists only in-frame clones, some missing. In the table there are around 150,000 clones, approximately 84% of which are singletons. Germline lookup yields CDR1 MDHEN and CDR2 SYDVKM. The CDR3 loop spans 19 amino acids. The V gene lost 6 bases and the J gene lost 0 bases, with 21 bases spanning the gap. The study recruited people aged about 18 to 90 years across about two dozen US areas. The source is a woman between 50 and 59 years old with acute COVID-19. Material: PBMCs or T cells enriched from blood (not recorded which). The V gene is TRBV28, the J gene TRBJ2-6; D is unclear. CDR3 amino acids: CASSLLRATYFSGANVLTF. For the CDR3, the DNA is TGTGCCAGCAGCCTCCTCCGAGCCACTTACTTCTCTGGGGCCAACGTCCTGACTTTC.